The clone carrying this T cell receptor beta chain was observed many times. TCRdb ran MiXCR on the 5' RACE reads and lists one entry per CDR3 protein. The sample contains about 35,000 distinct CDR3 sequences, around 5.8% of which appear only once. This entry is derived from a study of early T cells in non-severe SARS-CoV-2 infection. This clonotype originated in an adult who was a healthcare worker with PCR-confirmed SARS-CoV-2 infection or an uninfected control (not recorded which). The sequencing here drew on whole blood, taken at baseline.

CDR3 bases: TGCAGTGCTATACCCTTGACAGGGTATAGCAATCAGCCCCAGCATTTT. Amino acid sequence: CSAIPLTGYSNQPQHF. This rearrangement joins TRBV20-1 to TRBJ1-5; 7 bases fit TRBD1. The V segment lost 4 bases and the J segment 0 bases; nucleotides outside the gene matches: 9. The germline V gene encodes CDR1 DFQATT and CDR2 SNEGSKA (reference sequence). The CDR3 contains 16 residues.